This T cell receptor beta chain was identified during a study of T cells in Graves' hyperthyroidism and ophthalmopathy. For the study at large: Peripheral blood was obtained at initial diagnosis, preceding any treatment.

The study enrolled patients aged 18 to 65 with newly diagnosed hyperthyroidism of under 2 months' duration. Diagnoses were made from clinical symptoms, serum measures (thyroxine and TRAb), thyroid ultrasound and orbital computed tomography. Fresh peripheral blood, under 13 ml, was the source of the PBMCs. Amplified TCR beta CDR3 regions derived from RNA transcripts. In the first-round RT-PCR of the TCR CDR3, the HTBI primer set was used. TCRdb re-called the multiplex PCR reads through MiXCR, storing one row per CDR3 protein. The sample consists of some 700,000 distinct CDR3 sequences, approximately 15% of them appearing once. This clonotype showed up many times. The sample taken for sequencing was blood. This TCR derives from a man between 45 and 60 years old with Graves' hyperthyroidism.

CDR3 residues: CASSDFNEKLFF. CDR3 coding DNA: TGTGCCAGCAGTGACTTTAATGAAAAACTGTTTTTT. The rearrangement links TRBV7-2 to TRBJ1-4, with D unresolved. V shed 6 bases and J shed 4 bases, with 6 bases lying between them. The CDR3 has 12 amino acids. Germline V CDR1 and CDR2: SGHTA, FQGNSA.